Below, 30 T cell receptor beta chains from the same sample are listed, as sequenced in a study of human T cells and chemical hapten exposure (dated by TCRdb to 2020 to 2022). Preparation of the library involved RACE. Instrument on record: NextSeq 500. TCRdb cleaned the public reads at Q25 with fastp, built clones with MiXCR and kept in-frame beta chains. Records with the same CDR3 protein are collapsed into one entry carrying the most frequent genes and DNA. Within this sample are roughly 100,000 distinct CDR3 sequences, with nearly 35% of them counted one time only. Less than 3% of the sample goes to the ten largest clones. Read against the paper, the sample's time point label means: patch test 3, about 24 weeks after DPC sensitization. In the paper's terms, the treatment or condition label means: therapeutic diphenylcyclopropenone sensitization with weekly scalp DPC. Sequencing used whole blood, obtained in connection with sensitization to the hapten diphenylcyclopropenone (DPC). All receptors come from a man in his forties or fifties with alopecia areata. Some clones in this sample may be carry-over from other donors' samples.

CDR3 loop: CASSQAQGVGFHTF. The CDR3 DNA sequence: TGCGCCAGCAGCCAGGCACAGGGCGTGGGATTTCACACCTTC. This sequence joins TRBV4-3 and TRBJ1-2, with D possibly being TRBD1 (6 bases). The germline CDR1 and CDR2 sequences are LGHNA and YSLEER. Trimming cost V 3 bases and J 12 bases, with 20 bases left between them. This CDR3 comprises 14 residues.

The CDR3 DNA is TGTGCCAGCAGTATAGGCGTTAATCAAAACACTGAAGCTTTCTTT. Translated: CASSIGVNQNTEAFF. This sequence joins TRBV28 and TRBJ1-1, with D uncertain. The CDR3 loop spans 15 amino acids. Trimming removed 5 bases from V and 2 bases from J, with 15 bases in between. Germline CDR1 MDHEN, CDR2 SYDVKM.

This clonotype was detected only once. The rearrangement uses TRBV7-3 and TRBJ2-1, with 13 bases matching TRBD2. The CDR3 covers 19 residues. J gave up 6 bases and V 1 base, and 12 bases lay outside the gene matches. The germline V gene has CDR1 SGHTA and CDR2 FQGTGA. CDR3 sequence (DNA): TGTGCCAGCAGCTTAAAAGGGACTAGCGGGAACGATTCCCCCAATGAGCAGTTCTTC. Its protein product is CASSLKGTSGNDSPNEQFF.

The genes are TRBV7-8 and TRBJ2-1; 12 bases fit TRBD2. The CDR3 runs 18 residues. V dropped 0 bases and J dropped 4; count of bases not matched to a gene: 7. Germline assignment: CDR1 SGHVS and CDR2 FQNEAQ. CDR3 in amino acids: CASSLAMPGLAGYNEQFF. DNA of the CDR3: TGTGCCAGCAGCTTAGCTATGCCGGGACTAGCGGGTTACAATGAGCAGTTCTTC.

The CDR3 region is CASSLADSYNEQFF. CDR3 coding DNA: TGTGCCAGCAGCTTAGCGGACAGCTACAATGAGCAGTTCTTC. The chain combines TRBV7-9 with TRBJ2-1, with D maybe TRBD1 (6 bases). CDR3 length: 14 residues. V was shortened by 0 bases and J by 3 bases, with 6 bases between the two germline ends. Per the germline V gene, CDR1 is SEHNR and CDR2 is FQNEAQ (reference sequence).

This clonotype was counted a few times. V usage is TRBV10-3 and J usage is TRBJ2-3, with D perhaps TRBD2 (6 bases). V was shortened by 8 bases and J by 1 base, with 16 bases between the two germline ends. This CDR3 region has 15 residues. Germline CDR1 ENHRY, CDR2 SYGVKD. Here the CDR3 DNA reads TGTGCCATCGCCACGGGGACTCCTCGCACAGATACGCAGTATTTT. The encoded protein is CAIATGTPRTDTQYF.

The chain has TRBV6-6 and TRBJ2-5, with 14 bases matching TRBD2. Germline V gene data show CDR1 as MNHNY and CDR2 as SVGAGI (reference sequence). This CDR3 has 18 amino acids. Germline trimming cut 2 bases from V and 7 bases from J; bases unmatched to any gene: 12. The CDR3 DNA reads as TGTGCCAGCAGTTACCCGCTGGGACTAGCGGGAGTTTCGGGGACCCAGTACTTC. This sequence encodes CASSYPLGLAGVSGTQYF.

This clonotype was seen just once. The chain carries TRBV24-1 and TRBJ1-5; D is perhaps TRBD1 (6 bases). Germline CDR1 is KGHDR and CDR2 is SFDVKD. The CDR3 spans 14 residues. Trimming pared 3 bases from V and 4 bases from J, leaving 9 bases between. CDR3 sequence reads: CATSDPQGNQPQHF. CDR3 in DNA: TGTGCCACCAGTGATCCCCAGGGGAATCAGCCCCAGCATTTT.

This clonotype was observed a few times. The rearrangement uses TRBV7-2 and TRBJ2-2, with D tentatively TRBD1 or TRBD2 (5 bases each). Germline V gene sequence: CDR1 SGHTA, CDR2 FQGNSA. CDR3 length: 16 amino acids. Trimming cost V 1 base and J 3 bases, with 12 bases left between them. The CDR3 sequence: CASSLVWGFDTGELFF. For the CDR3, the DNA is TGTGCCAGCAGCTTAGTGTGGGGGTTCGACACCGGGGAGCTGTTTTTT. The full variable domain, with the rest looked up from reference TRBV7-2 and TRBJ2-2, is GAGVSQSPSNKVTEKGKDVELRCDPISGHTALYWYRQSLGQGLEFLIYFQGNSAPDKSGLPSDRFSAERTGGSVSTLTIQRTQQEDSAVYLCASSLVWGFDTGELFFGEGSRLTVL.

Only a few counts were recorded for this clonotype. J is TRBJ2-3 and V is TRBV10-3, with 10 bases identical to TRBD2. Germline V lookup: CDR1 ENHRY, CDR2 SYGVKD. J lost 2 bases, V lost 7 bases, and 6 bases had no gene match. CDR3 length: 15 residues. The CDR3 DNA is TGTGCCATCACCCCTAGCGGGAGTTCCACAGATACGCAGTATTTT. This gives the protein CAITPSGSSTDTQYF.

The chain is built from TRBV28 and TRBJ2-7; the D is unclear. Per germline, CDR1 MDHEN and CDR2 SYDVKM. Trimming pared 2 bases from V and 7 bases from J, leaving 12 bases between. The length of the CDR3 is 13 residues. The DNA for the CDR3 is TGTGCCAGCAGTTTACCCCATCTAGTAGAGCAGTACTTC. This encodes CASSLPHLVEQYF.

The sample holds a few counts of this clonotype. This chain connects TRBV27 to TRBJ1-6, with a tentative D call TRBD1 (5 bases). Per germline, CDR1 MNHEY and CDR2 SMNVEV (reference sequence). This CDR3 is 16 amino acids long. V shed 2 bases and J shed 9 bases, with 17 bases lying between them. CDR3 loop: CASSLAWDGSSSPLHF. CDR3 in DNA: TGTGCCAGCAGTTTAGCATGGGACGGCTCTAGTTCACCCCTCCACTTT.

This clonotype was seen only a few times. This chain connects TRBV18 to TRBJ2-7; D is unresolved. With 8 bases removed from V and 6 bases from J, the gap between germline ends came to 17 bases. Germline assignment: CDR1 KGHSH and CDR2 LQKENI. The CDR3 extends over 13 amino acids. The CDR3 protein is CASRESQPTEQYV. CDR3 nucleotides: TGTGCCAGCCGTGAGTCTCAACCCACCGAGCAGTACGTC.

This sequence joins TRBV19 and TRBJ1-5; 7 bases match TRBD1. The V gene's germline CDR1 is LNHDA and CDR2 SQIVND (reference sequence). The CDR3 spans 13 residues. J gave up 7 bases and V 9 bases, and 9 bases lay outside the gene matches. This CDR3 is CASSTGPGQPQHF. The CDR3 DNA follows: TGTGCCAGCTCGACAGGGCCGGGCCAGCCCCAGCATTTT. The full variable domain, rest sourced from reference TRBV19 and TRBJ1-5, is DGGITQSPKYLFRKEGQNVTLSCEQNLNHDAMYWYRQDPGQGLRLIYYSQIVNDFQKGDIAEGYSVSREKKESFPLTVTSAQKNPTAFYLCASSTGPGQPQHFGDGTRLSIL.

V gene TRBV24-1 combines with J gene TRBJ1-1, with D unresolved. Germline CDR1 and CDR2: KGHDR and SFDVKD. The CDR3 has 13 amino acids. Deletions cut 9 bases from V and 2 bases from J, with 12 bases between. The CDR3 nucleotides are TGTGCCACCCGAGGGCCCCTTAACACTGAAGCTTTCTTT. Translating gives CATRGPLNTEAFF.

Here the CDR3 DNA reads TGCAGCGTTGAAAGTCGGGGGCGCGGTATCACCGGGGAGCTGTTTTTT. Translated, it gives CSVESRGRGITGELFF. The chain joins TRBV29-1 to TRBJ2-2; D possibly uses TRBD1 or TRBD2 (6 bases each). The CDR3 has 16 amino acids. Germline assignment: CDR1 SQVTM and CDR2 ANQGSEA. Deletions cut 2 bases from V and 4 bases from J, with 17 bases between.

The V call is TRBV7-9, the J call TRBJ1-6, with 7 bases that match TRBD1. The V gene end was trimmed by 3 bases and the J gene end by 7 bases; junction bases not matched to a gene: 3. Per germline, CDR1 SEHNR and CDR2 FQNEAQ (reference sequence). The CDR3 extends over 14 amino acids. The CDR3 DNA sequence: TGTGCCAGCAGCTTCGACAGGGAAAATTCACCCCTCCACTTT. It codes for CASSFDRENSPLHF.

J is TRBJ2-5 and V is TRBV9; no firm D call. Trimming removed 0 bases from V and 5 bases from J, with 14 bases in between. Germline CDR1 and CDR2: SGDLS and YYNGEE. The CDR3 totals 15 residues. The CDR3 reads CASSVAPVESETQYF. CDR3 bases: TGTGCCAGCAGCGTAGCTCCGGTTGAGTCCGAGACCCAGTACTTC.

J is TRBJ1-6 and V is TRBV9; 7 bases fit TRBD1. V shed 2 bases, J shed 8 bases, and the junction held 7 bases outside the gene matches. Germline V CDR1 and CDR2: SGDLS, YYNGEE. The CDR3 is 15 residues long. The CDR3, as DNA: TGTGCCAGCAGCGTCGGAGGGGGCGAGGATTCACCCCTCCACTTT. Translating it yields CASSVGGGEDSPLHF.

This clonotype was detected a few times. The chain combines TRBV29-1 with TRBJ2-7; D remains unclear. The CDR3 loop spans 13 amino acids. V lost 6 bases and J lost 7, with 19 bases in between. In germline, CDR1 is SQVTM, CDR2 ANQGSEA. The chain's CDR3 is CSVPKVGTEEQYV. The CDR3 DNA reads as TGCAGCGTCCCTAAAGTTGGTACCGAGGAGCAGTACGTC.

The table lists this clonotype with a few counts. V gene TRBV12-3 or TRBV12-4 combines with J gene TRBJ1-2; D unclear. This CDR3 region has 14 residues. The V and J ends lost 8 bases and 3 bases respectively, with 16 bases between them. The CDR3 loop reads CASVRRPTDYGYTF. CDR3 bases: TGTGCCAGCGTCCGACGGCCGACTGACTATGGCTACACCTTC.

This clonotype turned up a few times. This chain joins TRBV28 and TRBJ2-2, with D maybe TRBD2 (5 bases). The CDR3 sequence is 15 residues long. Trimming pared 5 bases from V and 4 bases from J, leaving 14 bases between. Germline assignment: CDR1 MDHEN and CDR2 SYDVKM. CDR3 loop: CASSPSGVGTGELFF. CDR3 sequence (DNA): TGTGCCAGCAGTCCCTCCGGGGTAGGCACCGGGGAGCTGTTTTTT.

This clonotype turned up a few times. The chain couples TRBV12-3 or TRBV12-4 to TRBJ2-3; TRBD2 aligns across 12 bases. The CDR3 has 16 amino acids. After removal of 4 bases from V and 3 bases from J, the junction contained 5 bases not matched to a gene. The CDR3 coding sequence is TGTGCCAGCAGTTCCGGACTAGCGGGATTGACAGATACGCAGTATTTT. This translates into CASSSGLAGLTDTQYF.

The CDR3 spells CSALLDSYEQFF. The CDR3, as DNA: TGCAGCGCCTTACTAGACTCCTATGAGCAGTTCTTC. The chain recombines TRBV29-1 with TRBJ2-1; TRBD2 might be the D (5 bases). This CDR3 has 12 amino acids. The V end lost 7 bases, the J end lost 8 bases, and 15 bases lay between the germline ends. The V gene's germline CDR1 is SQVTM and CDR2 ANQGSEA.

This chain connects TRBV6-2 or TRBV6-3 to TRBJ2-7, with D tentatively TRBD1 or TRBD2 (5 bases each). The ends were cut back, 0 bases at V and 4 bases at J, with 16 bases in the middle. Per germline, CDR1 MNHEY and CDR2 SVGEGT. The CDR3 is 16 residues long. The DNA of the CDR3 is TGTGCCAGCAGTTACTCGTCGGGACGGAAGCTTTACGAGCAGTACTTC. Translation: CASSYSSGRKLYEQYF.

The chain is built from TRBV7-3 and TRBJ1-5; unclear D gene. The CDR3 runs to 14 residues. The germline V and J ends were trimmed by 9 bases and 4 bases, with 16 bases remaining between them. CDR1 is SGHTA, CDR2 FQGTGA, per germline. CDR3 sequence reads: CASRRIYPNQPQHF. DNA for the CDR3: TGTGCCAGTCGCAGAATCTACCCAAATCAGCCCCAGCATTTT.

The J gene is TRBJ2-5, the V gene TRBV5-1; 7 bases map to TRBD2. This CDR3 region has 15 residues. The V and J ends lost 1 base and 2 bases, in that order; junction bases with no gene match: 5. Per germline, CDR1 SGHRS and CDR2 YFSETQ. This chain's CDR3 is CASSLNSGGQETQYF. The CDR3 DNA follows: TGCGCCAGCAGCTTGAATTCCGGGGGGCAAGAGACCCAGTACTTC.

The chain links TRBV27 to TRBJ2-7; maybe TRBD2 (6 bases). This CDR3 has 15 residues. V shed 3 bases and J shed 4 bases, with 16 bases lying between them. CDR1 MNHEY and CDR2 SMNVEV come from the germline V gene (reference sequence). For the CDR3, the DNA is TGTGCCAGCAGTTTTAACGGCGGGACCGGGTACGAGCAGTACTTC. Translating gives CASSFNGGTGYEQYF.

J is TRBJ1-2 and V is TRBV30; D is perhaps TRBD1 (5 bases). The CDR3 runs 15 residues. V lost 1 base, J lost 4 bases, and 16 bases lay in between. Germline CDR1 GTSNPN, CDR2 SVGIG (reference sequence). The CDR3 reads CAWSGARVGAYGYTF. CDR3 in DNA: TGTGCCTGGAGTGGGGCCAGGGTAGGCGCCTATGGCTACACCTTC.

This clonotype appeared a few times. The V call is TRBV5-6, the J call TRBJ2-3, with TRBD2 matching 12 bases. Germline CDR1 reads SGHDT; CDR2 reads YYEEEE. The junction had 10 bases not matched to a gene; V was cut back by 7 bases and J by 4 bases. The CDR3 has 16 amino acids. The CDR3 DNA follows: TGTGCCAGCCGCCTCCTAGCGGGAGGGGGGCCAGATACGCAGTATTTT. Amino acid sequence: CASRLLAGGGPDTQYF.